These T cell receptor beta chains were read from a single sample in a study of glioma-infiltrating T cells after dendritic cell vaccination. Sequenced by immunoSEQ multiplex PCR; TCRdb stores in-frame clones only, minus some. The table shows about 87,000 clones, with 83% occurring only once. The specimen was blood, collected after dendritic cell vaccination. These receptors were taken from a human donor with glioblastoma. Each CDR3 is given with its conserved first and last residue. The D gene is left open where the match is weak. For some rows the clone size is stated as once, few or many, or as a class when expanded; others skip it.

CASRLTGTDYGYTF	TGTGCCAGCAGGCTCACCGGGACAGACTATGGCTACACCTTC	TRBV6-6	TRBJ1-2	TRBD1	few
CASSKREGDQPQHF	TGTGCCAGTAGTAAAAGGGAAGGGGATCAGCCCCAGCATTTT	TRBV19	TRBJ1-5	.	.
CASSLQGSYNSPLHF	TGTGCCAGCAGTCTACAGGGTTCCTATAATTCACCCCTCCACTTT	TRBV6-5	TRBJ1-6	.	few
CASSLTHGGANEQFF	TGCGCCAGCAGCTTGACCCATGGGGGCGCCAATGAGCAGTTCTTC	TRBV5-1	TRBJ2-1	.	.
CASSLAPGQGIVGTEAFF	TGTGCCAGCAGCTTGGCCCCGGGACAGGGGATTGTTGGCACTGAAGCTTTCTTT	TRBV5-5	TRBJ1-1	TRBD1	.
CASSLLAGYNNEQFF	TGTGCCAGCAGTTTGCTAGCGGGGTATAACAATGAGCAGTTCTTC	TRBV6-6	TRBJ2-1	TRBD2	few
CASRQSPTYEQYF	TGCGCCAGCAGACAGAGCCCGACCTACGAGCAGTACTTC	TRBV5-1	TRBJ2-7	.	.
CASSVGQLEDQPQHF	TGTGCCAGCAGCGTAGGACAGCTAGAGGATCAGCCCCAGCATTTT	TRBV9	TRBJ1-5	.	.
CASSSGGIQPQHF	TGTGCCAGCAGTTCGGGGGGGATCCAGCCCCAGCATTTT	TRBV27	TRBJ1-5	.	.
CASSIDSSGGSADTQYF	TGTGCCAGTAGTATAGATAGTAGCGGGGGTTCCGCAGATACGCAGTATTTT	TRBV19	TRBJ2-3	TRBD2	.
CASSLLPGQGSYEQYF	TGTGCCAGCAGCTTATTACCGGGACAGGGCTCCTACGAGCAGTACTTC	TRBV11-1	TRBJ2-7	TRBD1	.
CASSVSYRETQYF	TGTGCCAGCAGCGTTAGTTACAGAGAGACCCAGTACTTC	TRBV9	TRBJ2-5	.	.
CASSPWTSGGAEDEQFF	TGTGCCAGCTCACCTTGGACTAGCGGGGGGGCCGAGGATGAGCAGTTCTTC	TRBV18	TRBJ2-1	TRBD2	.
CSASGAGELFF	TGCAGCGCAAGCGGGGCCGGGGAGCTGTTTTTT	TRBV29-1	TRBJ2-2	TRBD2	.
CSVVPSANQPQHF	TGCAGCGTTGTTCCGAGTGCAAATCAGCCCCAGCATTTT	TRBV29-1	TRBJ1-5	.	.
CASSVLGQGTYEQYF	TGCGCCAGCAGCGTATTGGGGCAGGGCACCTACGAGCAGTACTTC	TRBV5-1	TRBJ2-7	.	once
CASSPRLTGAPGELFF	TGTGCCAGCAGCCCGCGACTTACAGGGGCTCCCGGGGAGCTGTTTTTT	TRBV5-6	TRBJ2-2	TRBD1	.
CASSLQGKQDEQYF	TGCGCCAGCAGCTTACAGGGAAAGCAAGACGAGCAGTACTTC	TRBV5-1	TRBJ2-7	.	once
CASSPGREHYGYTF	TGTGCCAGCTCACCTGGCAGGGAACACTATGGCTACACCTTC	TRBV18	TRBJ1-2	.	.
CASSFDRNTGELFF	TGTGCCAGCAGTTTCGACAGGAACACCGGGGAGCTGTTTTTT	TRBV27	TRBJ2-2	.	once
CASSQDRAAEAFF	TGCGCCAGCAGCCAAGACAGGGCGGCTGAAGCTTTCTTT	TRBV4-3	TRBJ1-1	.	few
CASKPGATTDTQYF	TGTGCCAGTAAACCAGGGGCGACCACAGATACGCAGTATTTT	TRBV19	TRBJ2-3	.	few
CASSEGLAGGLLNTGELFF	TGTGCCAGCAGTGAAGGACTAGCGGGGGGGCTTTTGAACACCGGGGAGCTGTTTTTT	TRBV2	TRBJ2-2	TRBD2	once
CASSFLGGSEQYF	TGTGCCAGCAGCTTTTTAGGGGGCAGCGAGCAGTACTTC	TRBV7-9	TRBJ2-7	TRBD1	few
CASSQSSGEPYNEQFF	TGCGCCAGCAGCCAGTCCTCGGGGGAACCCTACAATGAGCAGTTCTTC	TRBV4-3	TRBJ2-1	.	.
CASSSTGVFSDTQYF	TGTGCCAGCAGCTCTACAGGGGTCTTCTCAGATACGCAGTATTTT	TRBV5-6	TRBJ2-3	TRBD1	.
CASAENTEAFF	TGTGCCAGCGCGGAAAACACTGAAGCTTTCTTT	TRBV6-6	TRBJ1-1	.	.
CASSNGQGGSSYEQYF	TGTGCCAGCAGTAACGGACAGGGTGGAAGCTCCTACGAGCAGTACTTC	TRBV6-6	TRBJ2-7	TRBD1	.
CASSQTGGDVVHTF	TGCGCCAGCAGCCAGACAGGGGGCGACGTCGTCCACACCTTC	TRBV5-1	TRBJ1-2	TRBD1	.
CASSRIPPGQGAEKLFF	TGTGCCAGCAGCCGAATCCCCCCGGGACAGGGGGCCGAAAAACTGTTTTTT	TRBV7-2	TRBJ1-4	TRBD1	.
CASSSDRGYGYTF	TGTGCCAGTAGCTCCGACAGGGGCTATGGCTACACCTTC	TRBV19	TRBJ1-2	TRBD1	.
CASRNLRAYEQYF	TGTGCCAGCAGAAACTTGCGAGCCTACGAGCAGTACTTC	TRBV25-1	TRBJ2-7	.	.
CASSISAGNGYTF	TGTGCCAGTAGTATCTCGGCAGGTAATGGCTACACCTTC	TRBV19	TRBJ1-2	.	.
CASSWGVTNEKLFF	TGCGCCAGCAGCTGGGGGGTAACTAATGAAAAACTGTTTTTT	TRBV5-1	TRBJ1-4	.	.
CASSLALLRVGNTIYF	TGTGCCAGCAGCTTAGCCTTACTCCGAGTTGGAAACACCATATATTTT	TRBV7-2	TRBJ1-3	.	.
CASSTQPPGNTIYF	TGTGCCAGTAGTACACAGCCTCCTGGAAACACCATATATTTT	TRBV19	TRBJ1-3	.	.
CAWLRQGVNTGELFF	TGTGCCTGGCTCAGACAGGGCGTAAACACCGGGGAGCTGTTTTTT	TRBV30	TRBJ2-2	TRBD1	.
CAISESTGETFF	TGTGCCATCAGTGAGTCGACAGGGGAGACTTTCTTT	TRBV10-3	TRBJ1-1	TRBD1	.
CASGPGETQYF	TGTGCTAGTGGCCCGGGAGAGACCCAGTACTTC	TRBV12-5	TRBJ2-5	.	few
CASSSPQGGDTGELFF	TGTGCCAGCAGCTCGCCCCAGGGTGGGGACACCGGGGAGCTGTTTTTT	TRBV7-8	TRBJ2-2	.	.
CASSTVTSGSNTGELFF	TGTGCCAGCAGCACAGTTACTAGCGGATCGAACACCGGGGAGCTGTTTTTT	TRBV7-9	TRBJ2-2	TRBD2	few
CASSLAGRGHSPLHF	TGTGCCAGCAGCTTAGCGGGCAGGGGGCATTCACCCCTCCACTTT	TRBV7-2	TRBJ1-6	TRBD1	.
CASSLGDRTSYEQYF	TGCGCCAGCAGCTTGGGCGACAGGACGTCCTACGAGCAGTACTTC	TRBV5-1	TRBJ2-7	.	.
CASSEGTGKNYGYTF	TGTGCCAGCAGTGAGGGAACCGGGAAAAACTATGGCTACACCTTC	TRBV6-1	TRBJ1-2	.	.
CASSSRGAGTGYEQYF	TGTGCCAGCAGCTCTAGAGGGGCAGGGACTGGGTACGAGCAGTACTTC	TRBV5-6	TRBJ2-7	.	.
CASSYSGTDSYEQYF	TGTGCCAGCAGTTACTCGGGGACAGACTCCTACGAGCAGTACTTC	TRBV6-6	TRBJ2-7	TRBD1	.
CATSTGLAGYNTGELFF	TGTGCCACCAGCACGGGACTAGCGGGCTACAACACCGGGGAGCTGTTTTTT	TRBV15	TRBJ2-2	TRBD2	.
CASSQVRGTLSTSTDTQYF	TGCGCCAGCAGCCAAGTCCGCGGGACTTTGTCGACTAGCACAGATACGCAGTATTTT	TRBV4-1	TRBJ2-3	.	once
CASSLPQDDYGYTF	TGTGCCAGCAGCTTGCCTCAGGATGACTATGGCTACACCTTC	TRBV5-4	TRBJ1-2	.	once